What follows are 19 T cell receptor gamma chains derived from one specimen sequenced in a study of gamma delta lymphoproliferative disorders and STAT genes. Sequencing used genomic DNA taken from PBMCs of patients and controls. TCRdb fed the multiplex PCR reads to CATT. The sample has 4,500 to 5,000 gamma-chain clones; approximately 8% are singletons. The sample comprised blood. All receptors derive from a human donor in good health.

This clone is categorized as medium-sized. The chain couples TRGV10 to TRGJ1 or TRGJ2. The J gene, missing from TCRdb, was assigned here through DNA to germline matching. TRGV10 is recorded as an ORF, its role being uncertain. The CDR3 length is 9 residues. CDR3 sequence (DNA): TGTGCGCCTCGGGTTAAGAAACTCTTT. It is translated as CAPRVKKLF.

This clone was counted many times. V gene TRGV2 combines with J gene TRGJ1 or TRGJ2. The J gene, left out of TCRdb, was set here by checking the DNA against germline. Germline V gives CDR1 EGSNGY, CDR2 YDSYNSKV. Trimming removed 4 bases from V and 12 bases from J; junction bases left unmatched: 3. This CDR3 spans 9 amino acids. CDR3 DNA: TGTGCCACCTGGGATCTGAAACTCTTT. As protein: CATWDLKLF.

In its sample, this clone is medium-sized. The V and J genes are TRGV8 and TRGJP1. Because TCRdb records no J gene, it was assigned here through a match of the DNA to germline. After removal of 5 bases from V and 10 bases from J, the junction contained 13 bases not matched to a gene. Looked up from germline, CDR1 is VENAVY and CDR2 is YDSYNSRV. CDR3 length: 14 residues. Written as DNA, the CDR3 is TGTGCCACCTGGGCCGGGGGGAGGGATTGGTTCAAGATATTT. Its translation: CATWAGGRDWFKIF.

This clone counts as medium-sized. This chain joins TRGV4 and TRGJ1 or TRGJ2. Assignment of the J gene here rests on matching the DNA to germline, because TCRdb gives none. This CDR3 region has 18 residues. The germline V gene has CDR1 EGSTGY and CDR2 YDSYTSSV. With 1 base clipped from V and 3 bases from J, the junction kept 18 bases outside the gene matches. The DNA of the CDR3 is TGTGCCACCTGGGATGGCGCGCACATCTTTTTTGTTTATTATAAGAAACTCTTT. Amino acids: CATWDGAHIFFVYYKKLF.

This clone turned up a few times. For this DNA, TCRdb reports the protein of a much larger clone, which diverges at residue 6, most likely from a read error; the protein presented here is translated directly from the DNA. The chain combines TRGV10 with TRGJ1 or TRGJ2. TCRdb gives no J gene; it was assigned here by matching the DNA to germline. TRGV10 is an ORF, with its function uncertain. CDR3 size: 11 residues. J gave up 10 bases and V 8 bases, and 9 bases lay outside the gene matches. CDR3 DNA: TGTGCTGCGTGGGATCACCTCAAGAAACTCTTT. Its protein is CAAWDHLKKLF.

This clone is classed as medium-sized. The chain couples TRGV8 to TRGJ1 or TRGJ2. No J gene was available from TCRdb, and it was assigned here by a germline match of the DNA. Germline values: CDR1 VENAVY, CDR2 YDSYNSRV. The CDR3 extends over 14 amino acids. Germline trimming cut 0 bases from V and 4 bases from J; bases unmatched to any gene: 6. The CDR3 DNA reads TGTGCCACCTGGGATAGGCGAGGGTATTATAAGAAACTCTTT. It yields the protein CATWDRRGYYKKLF.

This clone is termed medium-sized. The CDR3 DNA follows: TGTGCCACCTGGGATGGAAGGTCTGACTCTTATTATAAGAAACTCTTT. Amino acids: CATWDGRSDSYYKKLF. This sequence joins TRGV4 and TRGJ1 or TRGJ2. No J segment appears in TCRdb, so it was assigned here by matching the sequence to germline. This CDR3 is built from 16 residues. Unmatched junction bases numbered 12, after V lost 1 base and J lost 3 bases. Germline V CDR1 and CDR2: EGSTGY, YDSYTSSV.

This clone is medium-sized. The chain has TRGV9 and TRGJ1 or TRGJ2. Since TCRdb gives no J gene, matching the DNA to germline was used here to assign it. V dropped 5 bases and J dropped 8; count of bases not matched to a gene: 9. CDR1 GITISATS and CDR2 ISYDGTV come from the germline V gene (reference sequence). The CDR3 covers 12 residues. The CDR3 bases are TGTGCCTTGTGGGCCCACGTTAATAAGAAACTCTTT. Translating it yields CALWAHVNKKLF.

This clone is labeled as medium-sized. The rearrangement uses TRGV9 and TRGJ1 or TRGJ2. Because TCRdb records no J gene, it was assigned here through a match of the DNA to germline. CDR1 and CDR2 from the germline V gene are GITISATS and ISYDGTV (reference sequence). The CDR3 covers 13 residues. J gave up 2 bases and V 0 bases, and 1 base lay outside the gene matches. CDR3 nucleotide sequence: TGTGCCTTGTGGGAGGTGCATTATTATAAGAAACTCTTT. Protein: CALWEVHYYKKLF.

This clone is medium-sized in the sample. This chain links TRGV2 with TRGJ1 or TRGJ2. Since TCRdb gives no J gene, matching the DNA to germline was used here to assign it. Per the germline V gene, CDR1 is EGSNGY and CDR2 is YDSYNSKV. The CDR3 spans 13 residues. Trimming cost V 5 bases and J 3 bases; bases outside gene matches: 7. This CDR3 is CATWGGIYYKKLF. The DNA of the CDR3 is TGTGCCACCTGGGGGGGGATTTATTATAAGAAACTCTTT.

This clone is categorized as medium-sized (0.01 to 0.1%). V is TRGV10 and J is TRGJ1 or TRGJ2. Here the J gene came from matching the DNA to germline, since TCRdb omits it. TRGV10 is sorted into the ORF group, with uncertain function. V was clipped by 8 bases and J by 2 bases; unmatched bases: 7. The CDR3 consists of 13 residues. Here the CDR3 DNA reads TGTGCTGCGTGGGAGGGACATTATTATAAGAAACTCTTT. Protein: CAAWEGHYYKKLF.

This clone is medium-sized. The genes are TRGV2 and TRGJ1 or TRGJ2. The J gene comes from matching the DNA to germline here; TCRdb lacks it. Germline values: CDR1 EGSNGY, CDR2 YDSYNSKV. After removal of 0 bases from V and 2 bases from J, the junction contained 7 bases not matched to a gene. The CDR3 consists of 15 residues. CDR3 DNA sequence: TGTGCCACCTGGGACGGGCCAAACGATTATTATAAGAAACTCTTT. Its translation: CATWDGPNDYYKKLF.

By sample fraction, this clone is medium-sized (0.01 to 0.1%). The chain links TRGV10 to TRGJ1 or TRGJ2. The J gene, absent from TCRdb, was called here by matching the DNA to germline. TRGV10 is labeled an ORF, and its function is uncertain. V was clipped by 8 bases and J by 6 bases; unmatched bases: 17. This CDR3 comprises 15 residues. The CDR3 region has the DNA TGTGCTGCGTGGGACCCCACTCGTTATTGTTATAAGAAACTCTTT. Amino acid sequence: CAAWDPTRYCYKKLF.

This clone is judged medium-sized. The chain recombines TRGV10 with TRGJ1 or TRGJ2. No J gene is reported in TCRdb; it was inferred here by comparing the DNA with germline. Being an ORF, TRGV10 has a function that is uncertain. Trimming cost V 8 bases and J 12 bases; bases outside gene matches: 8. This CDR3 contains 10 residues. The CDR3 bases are TGTGCTGCGTGGGATTATTGGAAACTCTTT. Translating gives CAAWDYWKLF.

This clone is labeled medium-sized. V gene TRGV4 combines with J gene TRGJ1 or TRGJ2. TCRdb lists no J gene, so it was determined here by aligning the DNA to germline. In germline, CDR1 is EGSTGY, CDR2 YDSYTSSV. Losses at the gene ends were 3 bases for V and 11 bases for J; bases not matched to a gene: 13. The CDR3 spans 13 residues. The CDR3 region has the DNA TGTGCCACCTGGGATCCATCTCCTTTTGAGAAACTCTTT. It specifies CATWDPSPFEKLF.

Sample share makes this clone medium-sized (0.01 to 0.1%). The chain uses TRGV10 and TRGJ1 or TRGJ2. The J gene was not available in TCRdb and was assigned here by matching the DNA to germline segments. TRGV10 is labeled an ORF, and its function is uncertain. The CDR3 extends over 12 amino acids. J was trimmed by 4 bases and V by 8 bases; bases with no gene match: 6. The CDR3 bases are TGTGCTGCGTGGGCCCCATATTATAAGAAACTCTTT. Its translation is CAAWAPYYKKLF.

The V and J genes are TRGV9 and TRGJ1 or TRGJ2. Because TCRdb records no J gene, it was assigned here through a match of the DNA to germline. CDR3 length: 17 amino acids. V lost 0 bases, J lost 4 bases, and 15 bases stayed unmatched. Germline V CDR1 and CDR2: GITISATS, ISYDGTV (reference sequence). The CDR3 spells CALWEVHPGLLYYKKLF. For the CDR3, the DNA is TGTGCCTTGTGGGAGGTGCATCCAGGCCTATTATATTATAAGAAACTCTTT.

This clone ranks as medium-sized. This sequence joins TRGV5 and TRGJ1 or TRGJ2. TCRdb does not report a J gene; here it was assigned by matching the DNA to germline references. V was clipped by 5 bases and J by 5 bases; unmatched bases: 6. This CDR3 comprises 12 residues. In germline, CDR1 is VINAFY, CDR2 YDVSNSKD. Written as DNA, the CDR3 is TGTGCCACCTGGGGTCCTAATTATAAGAAACTCTTT. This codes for CATWGPNYKKLF.

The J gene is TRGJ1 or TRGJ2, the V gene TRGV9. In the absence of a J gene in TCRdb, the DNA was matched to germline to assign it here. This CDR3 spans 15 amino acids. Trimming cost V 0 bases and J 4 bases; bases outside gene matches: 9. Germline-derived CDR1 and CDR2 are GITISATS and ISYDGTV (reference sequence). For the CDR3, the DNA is TGTGCCTTGTGGGAGGTGCCAAAGGGGTATTATAAGAAACTCTTT. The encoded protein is CALWEVPKGYYKKLF.